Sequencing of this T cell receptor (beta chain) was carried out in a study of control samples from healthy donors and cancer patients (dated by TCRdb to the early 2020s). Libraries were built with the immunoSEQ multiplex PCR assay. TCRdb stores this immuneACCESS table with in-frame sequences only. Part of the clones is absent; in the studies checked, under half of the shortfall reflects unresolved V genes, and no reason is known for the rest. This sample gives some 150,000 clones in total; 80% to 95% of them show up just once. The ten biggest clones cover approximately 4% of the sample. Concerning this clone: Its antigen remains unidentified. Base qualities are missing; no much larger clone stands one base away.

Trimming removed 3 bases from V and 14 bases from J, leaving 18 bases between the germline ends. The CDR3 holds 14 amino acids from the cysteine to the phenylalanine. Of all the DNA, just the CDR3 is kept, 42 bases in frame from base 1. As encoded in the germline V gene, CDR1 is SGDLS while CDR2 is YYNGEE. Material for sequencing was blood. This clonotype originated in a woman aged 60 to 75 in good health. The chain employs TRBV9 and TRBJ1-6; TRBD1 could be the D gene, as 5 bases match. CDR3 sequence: CASSAGGAQAALHF. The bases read TGTGCCAGCAGCGCTGGGGGTGCCCAAGCAGCCCTCCACTTT.